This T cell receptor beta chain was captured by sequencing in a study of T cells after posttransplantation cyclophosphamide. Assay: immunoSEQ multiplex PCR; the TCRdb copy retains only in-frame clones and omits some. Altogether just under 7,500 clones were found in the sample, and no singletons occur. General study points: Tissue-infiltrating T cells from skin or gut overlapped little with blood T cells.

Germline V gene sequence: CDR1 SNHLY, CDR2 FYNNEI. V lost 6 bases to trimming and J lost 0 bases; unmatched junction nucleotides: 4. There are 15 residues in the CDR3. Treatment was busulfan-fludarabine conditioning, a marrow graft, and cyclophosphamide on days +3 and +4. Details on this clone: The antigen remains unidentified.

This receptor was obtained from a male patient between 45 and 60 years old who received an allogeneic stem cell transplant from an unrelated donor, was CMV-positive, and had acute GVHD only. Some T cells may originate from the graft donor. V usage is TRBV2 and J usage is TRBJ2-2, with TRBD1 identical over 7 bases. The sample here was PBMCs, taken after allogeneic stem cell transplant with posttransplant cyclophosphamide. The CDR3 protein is CASRLGQTNTGELFF. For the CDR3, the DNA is TGTGCCAGCAGATTGGGACAGACGAACACCGGGGAGCTGTTTTTT.